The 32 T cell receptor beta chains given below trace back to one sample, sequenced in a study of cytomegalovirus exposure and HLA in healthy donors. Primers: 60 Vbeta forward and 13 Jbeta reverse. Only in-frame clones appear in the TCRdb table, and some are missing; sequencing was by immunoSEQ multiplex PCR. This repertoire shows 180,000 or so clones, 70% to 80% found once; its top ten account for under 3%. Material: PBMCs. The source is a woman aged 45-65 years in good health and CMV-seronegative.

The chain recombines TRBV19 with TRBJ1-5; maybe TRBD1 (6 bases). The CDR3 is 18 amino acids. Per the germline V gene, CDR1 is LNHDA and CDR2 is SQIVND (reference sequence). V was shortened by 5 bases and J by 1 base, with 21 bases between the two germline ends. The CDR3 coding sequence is TGTGCCAGTAGTCCCCACTCCGGAACCAGGGGAAGCAATCAGCCCCAGCATTTT. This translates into CASSPHSGTRGSNQPQHF.

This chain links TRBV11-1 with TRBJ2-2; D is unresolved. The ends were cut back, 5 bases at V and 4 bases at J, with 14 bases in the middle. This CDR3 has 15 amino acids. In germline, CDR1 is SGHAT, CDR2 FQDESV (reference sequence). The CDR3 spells CASSPSERSTGELFF. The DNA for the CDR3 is TGTGCCAGCAGCCCCTCGGAGCGTAGCACCGGGGAGCTGTTTTTT.

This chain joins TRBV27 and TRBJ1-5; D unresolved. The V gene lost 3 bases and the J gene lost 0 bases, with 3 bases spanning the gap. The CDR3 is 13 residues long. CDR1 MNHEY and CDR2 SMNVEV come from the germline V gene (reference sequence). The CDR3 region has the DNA TGTGCCAGCAGTTTTAGTAGCAATCAGCCCCAGCATTTT. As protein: CASSFSSNQPQHF.

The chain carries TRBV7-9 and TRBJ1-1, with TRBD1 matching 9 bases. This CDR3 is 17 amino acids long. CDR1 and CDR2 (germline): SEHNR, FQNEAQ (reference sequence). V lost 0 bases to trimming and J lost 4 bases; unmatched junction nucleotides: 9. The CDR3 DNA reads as TGTGCCAGCAGCTTAGCCGCGACAGGGGGAATGGGCACTGAAGCTTTCTTT. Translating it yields CASSLAATGGMGTEAFF.

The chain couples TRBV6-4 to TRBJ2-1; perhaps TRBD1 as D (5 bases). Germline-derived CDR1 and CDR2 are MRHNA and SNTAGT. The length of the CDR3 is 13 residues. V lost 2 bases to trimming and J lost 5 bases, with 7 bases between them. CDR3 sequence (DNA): TGTGCCAGCAGTGACAAGGGGAACAATGAGCAGTTCTTC. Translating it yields CASSDKGNNEQFF.

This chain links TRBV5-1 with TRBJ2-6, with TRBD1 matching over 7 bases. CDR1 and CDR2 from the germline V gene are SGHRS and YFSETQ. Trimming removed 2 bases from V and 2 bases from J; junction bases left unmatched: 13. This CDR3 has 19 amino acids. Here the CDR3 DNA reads TGCGCCAGCAGCTTTCCGGGACAGCGATATGACCCTGGGGCCAACGTCCTGACTTTC. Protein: CASSFPGQRYDPGANVLTF.

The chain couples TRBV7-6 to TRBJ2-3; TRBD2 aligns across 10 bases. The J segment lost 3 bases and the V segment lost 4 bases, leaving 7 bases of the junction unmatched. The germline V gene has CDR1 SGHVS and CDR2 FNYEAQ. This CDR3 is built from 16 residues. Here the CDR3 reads CASSSVSGGLTDTQYF. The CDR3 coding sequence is TGTGCCAGCAGCTCTGTTAGCGGGGGGTTGACAGATACGCAGTATTTT.

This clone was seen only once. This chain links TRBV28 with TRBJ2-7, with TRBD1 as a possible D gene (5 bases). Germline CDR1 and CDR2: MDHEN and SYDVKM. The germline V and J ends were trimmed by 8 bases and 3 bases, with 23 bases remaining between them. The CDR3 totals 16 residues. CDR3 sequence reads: CASQQVGPPGFYEQYF. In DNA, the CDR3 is TGTGCCAGCCAGCAAGTGGGCCCCCCAGGGTTCTACGAGCAGTACTTC.

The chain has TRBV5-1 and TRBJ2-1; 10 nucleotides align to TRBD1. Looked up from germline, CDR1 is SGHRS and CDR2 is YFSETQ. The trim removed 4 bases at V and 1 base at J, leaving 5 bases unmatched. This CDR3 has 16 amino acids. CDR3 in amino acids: CASSTGQGVSYNEQFF. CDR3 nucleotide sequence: TGCGCCAGCAGCACAGGACAGGGGGTTTCCTACAATGAGCAGTTCTTC. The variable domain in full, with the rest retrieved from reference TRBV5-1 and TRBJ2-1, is KAGVTQTPRYLIKTRGQQVTLSCSPISGHRSVSWYQQTPGQGLQFLFEYFSETQRNKGNFPGRFSGRQFSNSRSEMNVSTLELGDSALYLCASSTGQGVSYNEQFFGPGTRLTVL.

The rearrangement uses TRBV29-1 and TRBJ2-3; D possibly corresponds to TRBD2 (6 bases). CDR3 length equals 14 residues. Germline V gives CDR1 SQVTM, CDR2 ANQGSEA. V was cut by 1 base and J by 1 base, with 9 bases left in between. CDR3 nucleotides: TGCAGCGTTGAAGGTCGCGGGGGCACAGATACGCAGTATTTT. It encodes CSVEGRGGTDTQYF.

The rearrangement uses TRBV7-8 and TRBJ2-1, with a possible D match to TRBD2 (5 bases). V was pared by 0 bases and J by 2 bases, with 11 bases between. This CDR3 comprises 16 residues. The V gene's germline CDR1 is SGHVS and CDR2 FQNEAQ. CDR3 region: CASSLARSGAYNEQFF. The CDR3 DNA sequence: TGTGCCAGCAGCTTAGCGAGAAGCGGTGCCTACAATGAGCAGTTCTTC.

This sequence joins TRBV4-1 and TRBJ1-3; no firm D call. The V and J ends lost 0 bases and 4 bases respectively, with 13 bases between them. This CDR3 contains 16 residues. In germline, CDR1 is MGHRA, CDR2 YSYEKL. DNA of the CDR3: TGCGCCAGCAGCCAAGATGGATCAGGCACCGGAAACACCATATATTTT. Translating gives CASSQDGSGTGNTIYF.

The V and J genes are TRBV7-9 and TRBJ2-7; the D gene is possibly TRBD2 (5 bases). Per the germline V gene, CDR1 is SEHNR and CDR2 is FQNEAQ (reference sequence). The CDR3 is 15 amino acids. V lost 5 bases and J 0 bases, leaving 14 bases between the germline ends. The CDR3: CASSLLSGSSYEQYF. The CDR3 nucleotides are TGTGCCAGCAGCCTTCTCTCGGGGAGCTCCTACGAGCAGTACTTC.

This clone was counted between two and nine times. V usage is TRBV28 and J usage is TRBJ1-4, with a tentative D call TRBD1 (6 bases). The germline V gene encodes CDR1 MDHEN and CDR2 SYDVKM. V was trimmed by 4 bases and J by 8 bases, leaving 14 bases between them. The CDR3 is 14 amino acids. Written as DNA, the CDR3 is TGTGCCAGCAGTTCAGGGACAATCTCCGAAAAACTGTTTTTT. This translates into CASSSGTISEKLFF. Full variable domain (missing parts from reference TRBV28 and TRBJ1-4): DVKVTQSSRYLVKRTGEKVFLECVQDMDHENMFWYRQDPGLGLRLIYFSYDVKMKEKGDIPEGYSVSREKKERFSLILESASTNQTSMYLCASSSGTISEKLFFGSGTQLSVL.

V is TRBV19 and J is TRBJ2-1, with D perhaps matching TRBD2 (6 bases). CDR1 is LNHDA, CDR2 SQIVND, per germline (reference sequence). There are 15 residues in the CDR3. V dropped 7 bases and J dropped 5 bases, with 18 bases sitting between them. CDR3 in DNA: TGTGCCAGTACTCCTCACGGGGGAGGCAACAATGAGCAGTTCTTC. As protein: CASTPHGGGNNEQFF. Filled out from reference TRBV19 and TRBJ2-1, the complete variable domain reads DGGITQSPKYLFRKEGQNVTLSCEQNLNHDAMYWYRQDPGQGLRLIYYSQIVNDFQKGDIAEGYSVSREKKESFPLTVTSAQKNPTAFYLCASTPHGGGNNEQFFGPGTRLTVL.

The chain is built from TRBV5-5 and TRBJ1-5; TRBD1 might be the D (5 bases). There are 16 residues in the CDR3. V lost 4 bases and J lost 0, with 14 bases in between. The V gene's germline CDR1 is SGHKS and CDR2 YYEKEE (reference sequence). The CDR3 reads CASSEDSLYSNQPQHF. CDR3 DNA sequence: TGTGCCAGCAGCGAAGACAGCCTTTATAGCAATCAGCCCCAGCATTTT.

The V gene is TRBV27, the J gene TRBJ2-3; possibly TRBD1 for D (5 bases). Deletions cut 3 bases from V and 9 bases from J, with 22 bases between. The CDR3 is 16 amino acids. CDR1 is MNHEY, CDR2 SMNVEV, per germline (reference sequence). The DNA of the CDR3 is TGTGCCAGCAGTTTGGGGAACAGGCCCGGTTCGGCAACGCAGTATTTT. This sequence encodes CASSLGNRPGSATQYF.

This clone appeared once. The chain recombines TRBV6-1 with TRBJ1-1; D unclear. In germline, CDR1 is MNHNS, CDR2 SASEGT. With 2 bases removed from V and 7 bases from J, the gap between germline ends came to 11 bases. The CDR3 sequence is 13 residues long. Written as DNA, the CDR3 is TGTGCCAGCAGTGAATCTTATGGGCTTGAAGCTTTCTTT. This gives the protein CASSESYGLEAFF.

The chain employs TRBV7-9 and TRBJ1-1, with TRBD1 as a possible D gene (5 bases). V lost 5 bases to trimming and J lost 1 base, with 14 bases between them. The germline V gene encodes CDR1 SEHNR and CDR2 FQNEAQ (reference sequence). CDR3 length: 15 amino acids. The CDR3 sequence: CASSLKLGANTEAFF. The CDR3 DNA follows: TGTGCCAGCAGCCTTAAGTTAGGGGCGAACACTGAAGCTTTCTTT.

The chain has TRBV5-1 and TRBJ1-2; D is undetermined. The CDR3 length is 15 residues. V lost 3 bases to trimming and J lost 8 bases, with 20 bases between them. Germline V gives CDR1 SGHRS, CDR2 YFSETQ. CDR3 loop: CASSSEGGSRKGYTF. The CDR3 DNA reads TGCGCCAGCAGCTCGGAGGGTGGGTCTAGGAAAGGCTACACCTTC.

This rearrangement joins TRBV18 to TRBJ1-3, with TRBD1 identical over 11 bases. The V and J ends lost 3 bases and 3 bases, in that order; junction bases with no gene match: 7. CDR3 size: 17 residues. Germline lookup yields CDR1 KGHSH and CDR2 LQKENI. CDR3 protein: CASSPIGQGAGGNTIYF. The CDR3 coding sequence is TGTGCCAGCTCACCCATTGGACAGGGGGCTGGTGGAAACACCATATATTTT.

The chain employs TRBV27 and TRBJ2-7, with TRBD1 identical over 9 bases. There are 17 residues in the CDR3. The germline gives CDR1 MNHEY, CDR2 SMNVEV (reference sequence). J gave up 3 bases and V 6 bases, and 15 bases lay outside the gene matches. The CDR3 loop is CASRGESGTGRIYEQYF. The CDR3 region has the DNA TGTGCCAGCAGAGGAGAGTCCGGGACAGGGAGGATCTACGAGCAGTACTTC.

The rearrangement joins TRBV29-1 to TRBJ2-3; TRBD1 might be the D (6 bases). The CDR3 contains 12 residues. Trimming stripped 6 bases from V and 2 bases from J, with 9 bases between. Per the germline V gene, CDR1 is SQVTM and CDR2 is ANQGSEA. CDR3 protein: CSVGADTDTQYF. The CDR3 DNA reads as TGCAGCGTGGGGGCGGACACAGATACGCAGTATTTT.

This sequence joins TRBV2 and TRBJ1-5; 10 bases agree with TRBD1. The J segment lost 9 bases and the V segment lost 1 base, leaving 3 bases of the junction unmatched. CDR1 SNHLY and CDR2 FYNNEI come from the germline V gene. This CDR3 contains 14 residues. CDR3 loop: CASSEETGGMPQHF. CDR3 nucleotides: TGTGCCAGCAGTGAAGAGACAGGGGGCATGCCCCAGCATTTT.

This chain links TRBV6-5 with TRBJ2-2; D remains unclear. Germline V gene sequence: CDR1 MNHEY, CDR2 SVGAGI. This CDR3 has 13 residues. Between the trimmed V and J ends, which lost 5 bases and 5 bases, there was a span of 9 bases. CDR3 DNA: TGTGCCAGCAGTCTACAGCAAACCGGGGAGCTGTTTTTT. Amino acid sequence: CASSLQQTGELFF.

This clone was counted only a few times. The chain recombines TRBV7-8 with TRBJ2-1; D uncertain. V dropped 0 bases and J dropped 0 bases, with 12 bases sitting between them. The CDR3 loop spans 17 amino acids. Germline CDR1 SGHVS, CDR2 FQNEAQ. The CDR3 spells CASSLAPMAPSYNEQFF. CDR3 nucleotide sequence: TGTGCCAGCAGCTTAGCCCCCATGGCTCCCTCCTACAATGAGCAGTTCTTC. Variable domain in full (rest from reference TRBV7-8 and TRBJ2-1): GAGVSQSPRYKVAKRGQDVALRCDPISGHVSLFWYQQALGQGPEFLTYFQNEAQLDKSGLPSDRFFAERPEGSVSTLKIQRTQQEDSAVYLCASSLAPMAPSYNEQFFGPGTRLTVL.

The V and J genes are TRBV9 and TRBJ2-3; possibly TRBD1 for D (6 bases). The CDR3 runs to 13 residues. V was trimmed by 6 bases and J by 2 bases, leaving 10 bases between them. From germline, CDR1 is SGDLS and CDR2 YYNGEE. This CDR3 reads CASNRDHTDTQYF. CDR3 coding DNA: TGTGCCAGCAACAGGGACCACACAGATACGCAGTATTTT.

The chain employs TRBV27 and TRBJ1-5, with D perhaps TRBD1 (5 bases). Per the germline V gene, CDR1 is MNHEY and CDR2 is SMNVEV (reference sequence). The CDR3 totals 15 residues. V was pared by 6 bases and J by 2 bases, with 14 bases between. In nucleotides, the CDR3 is TGTGCCAGCAGCGTCCAGGGCGTTGGCAATCAGCCCCAGCATTTT. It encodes CASSVQGVGNQPQHF.

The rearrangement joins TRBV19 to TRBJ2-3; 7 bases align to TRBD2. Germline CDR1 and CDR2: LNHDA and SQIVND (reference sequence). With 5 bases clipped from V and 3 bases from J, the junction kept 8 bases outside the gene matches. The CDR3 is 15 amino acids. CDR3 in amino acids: CASSEASGRTDTQYF. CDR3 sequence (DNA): TGTGCCAGTAGTGAGGCTAGCGGTAGAACAGATACGCAGTATTTT.

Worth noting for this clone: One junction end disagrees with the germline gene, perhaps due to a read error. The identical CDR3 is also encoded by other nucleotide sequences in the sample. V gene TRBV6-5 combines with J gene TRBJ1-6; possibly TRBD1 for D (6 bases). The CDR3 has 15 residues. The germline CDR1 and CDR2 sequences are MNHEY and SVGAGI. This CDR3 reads CASRQGLLYNSPLHF. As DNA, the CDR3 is TGTGCCAGCAGACAGGGACTACTCTATAATTCCCCCCTCCACTTT.

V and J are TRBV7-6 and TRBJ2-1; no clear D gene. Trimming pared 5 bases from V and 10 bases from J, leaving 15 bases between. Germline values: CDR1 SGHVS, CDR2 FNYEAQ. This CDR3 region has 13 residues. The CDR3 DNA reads TGTGCCAGCAGCCCTACCCCCGTTTGGGAGCAGTTCTTC. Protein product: CASSPTPVWEQFF.

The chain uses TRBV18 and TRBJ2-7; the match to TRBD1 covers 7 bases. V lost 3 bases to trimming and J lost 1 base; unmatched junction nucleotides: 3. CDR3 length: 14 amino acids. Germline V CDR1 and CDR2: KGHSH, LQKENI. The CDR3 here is CASSPLDRSYEQYF. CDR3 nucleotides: TGTGCCAGCTCACCCTTGGACAGGTCCTACGAGCAGTACTTC.